The 23 T cell receptor beta chains below were found in one sample sequenced in a study of blood T cell repertoires in COVID-19. Data came from immunoSEQ multiplex PCR; TCRdb stores just in-frame clones and leaves some out. The table has about 280,000 clones, 83% seen once. Sequencing was carried out using peripheral blood. The receptors come from a woman between 45 and 65 years old who had recovered from COVID-19.

This clone was seen a handful of times. The chain joins TRBV7-6 to TRBJ1-5, with 7 bases matching TRBD1. Germline V gene data show CDR1 as SGHVS and CDR2 as FNYEAQ. This CDR3 spans 15 amino acids. Trimming removed 3 bases from V and 0 bases from J; junction bases left unmatched: 2. CDR3: CASSLGQYSNQPQHF. CDR3 in DNA: TGTGCCAGCAGCTTGGGACAGTATAGCAATCAGCCCCAGCATTTT.

J is TRBJ2-7 and V is TRBV5-6; D may be TRBD2 (6 bases). Germline assignment: CDR1 SGHDT and CDR2 YYEEEE. Trimming pared 0 bases from V and 4 bases from J, leaving 14 bases between. This CDR3 comprises 15 residues. The CDR3 coding sequence is TGTGCCAGCAGCTTGGTGGCGGGGAACACTTACGAGCAGTACTTC. As protein: CASSLVAGNTYEQYF.

The chain couples TRBV3-1 (or the pseudogene TRBV3-2) to TRBJ2-3; 8 bases match TRBD2. The CDR3 contains 18 residues. J gave up 3 bases and V 2 bases, and 13 bases lay outside the gene matches. CDR1 LGHDT and CDR2 YNNKEL come from the germline V gene (reference sequence). The CDR3 DNA is TGTGCCAGCAGCCAATTCGCCCGGGAGGGAGGGAGGACAGATACGCAGTATTTT. It codes for CASSQFAREGGRTDTQYF.

The chain's CDR3 is CASSSSGGALPPKNIQYF. The CDR3 nucleotides read TGTGCCAGCAGTTCTAGCGGGGGGGCCCTCCCTCCCAAAAACATTCAGTACTTC. V and J are TRBV28 and TRBJ2-4; the match to TRBD2 covers 12 bases. This CDR3 has 18 residues. The germline CDR1 and CDR2 sequences are MDHEN and SYDVKM. After removal of 4 bases from V and 2 bases from J, the junction contained 9 bases not matched to a gene.

The V gene is TRBV5-4, the J gene TRBJ1-3, with D uncertain. This CDR3 has 14 residues. Germline V gives CDR1 SGHNT, CDR2 YYREEE (reference sequence). V was shortened by 4 bases and J by 4 bases, with 12 bases between the two germline ends. The CDR3 region is CASSHRHDGNTIYF. CDR3 nucleotides: TGTGCCAGCAGCCATCGACACGACGGAAACACCATATATTTT.

This rearrangement joins TRBV11-1 to TRBJ2-5; possible D gene TRBD1, 6 bases. V was pared by 2 bases and J by 3 bases, with 16 bases between. CDR1 is SGHAT, CDR2 FQDESV, per germline (reference sequence). The CDR3 is made up of 16 amino acids. As DNA, the CDR3 is TGTGCCAGCAGCTTAATTAAGGACAGCTGGAAAGAGACCCAGTACTTC. This gives the protein CASSLIKDSWKETQYF.

The chain links TRBV6-2 or TRBV6-3 to TRBJ2-7; TRBD1 aligns across 10 bases. V was pared by 6 bases and J by 5 bases, with 7 bases of the junction left unmatched. The CDR3 is 14 amino acids. Germline CDR1 and CDR2: MNHEY and SVGEGT. The CDR3 region is CASSSGQGRNEQYF. CDR3 coding DNA: TGTGCCAGCAGCTCGGGACAGGGGAGGAACGAGCAGTACTTC.

The chain employs TRBV6-5 and TRBJ1-6; a possible D gene is TRBD1 (5 bases). The CDR3 totals 16 residues. With 2 bases removed from V and 3 bases from J, the gap between germline ends came to 11 bases. Germline CDR1 MNHEY, CDR2 SVGAGI. CDR3 in DNA: TGTGCCAGCAGTTACCAGGGTGGGTTCTATAATTCACCCCTCCACTTT. Protein: CASSYQGGFYNSPLHF.

This chain links TRBV6-5 with TRBJ1-3; D not certain. Trimming left V 8 bases short and J 0 bases short, with 8 bases between. In germline, CDR1 is MNHEY, CDR2 SVGAGI. This CDR3 has 13 residues. The CDR3 DNA reads as TGTGCCAGCTCGACATTCTCTGGAAACACCATATATTTT. Its protein is CASSTFSGNTIYF.

In this sample, this clone turned up once. The chain carries TRBV7-9 and TRBJ1-1, with D uncertain. Trimming removed 1 base from V and 7 bases from J, with 10 bases in between. This CDR3 comprises 13 residues. Germline loops: CDR1 SEHNR, CDR2 FQNEAQ (reference sequence). The CDR3 nucleotides read TGTGCCAGCAGCTTAGGGCCTGGAGATGAAGCTTTCTTT. Encoded protein: CASSLGPGDEAFF.

The chain has TRBV7-9 and TRBJ2-7; TRBD2 is a possible D gene (6 bases). V lost 3 bases and J 2 bases, leaving 11 bases between the germline ends. Germline lookup yields CDR1 SEHNR and CDR2 FQNEAQ (reference sequence). CDR3 length: 14 residues. The CDR3 region is CASSFVTGAYEQYF. DNA for the CDR3: TGTGCCAGCAGCTTCGTTACGGGAGCCTACGAGCAGTACTTC.

This rearrangement joins TRBV6-2 or TRBV6-3 to TRBJ2-3; the match to TRBD2 covers 7 bases. J gave up 9 bases and V 6 bases, and 12 bases lay outside the gene matches. This CDR3 comprises 14 residues. Germline V gene lookup returns CDR1 MNHEY and CDR2 SVGEGT. The CDR3 loop reads CASSPGLLQGTQYF. The DNA for the CDR3 is TGTGCCAGCAGCCCGGGACTACTTCAGGGAACGCAGTATTTT.

The V call is TRBV4-1, the J call TRBJ2-7, with 8 bases matching TRBD1. Germline assignment: CDR1 MGHRA and CDR2 YSYEKL. The CDR3 runs to 14 residues. J lost 4 bases, V lost 8 bases, and 10 bases had no gene match. The CDR3 protein is CASAKEDRAYEQYF. CDR3 nucleotides: TGCGCCAGCGCGAAGGAGGACAGGGCTTACGAGCAGTACTTC.

This clone came up a few times. This likely stems from a read error, as it lies one base from a far larger clone. Other DNA sequences in this specimen translate into the identical CDR3. The chain is built from TRBV19 and TRBJ2-1, with TRBD1 matching over 10 bases. The germline gives CDR1 LNHDA, CDR2 SQIVND (reference sequence). This CDR3 contains 15 residues. CDR3: CASCIGTGAGGEQFF. In nucleotides, the CDR3 is TGTGCCAGTTGTATTGGGACAGGGGCGGGGGGTGAGCAGTTCTTC.

The chain joins TRBV2 to TRBJ1-5; the D gene is possibly TRBD1 (5 bases). The V end lost 6 bases, the J end lost 4 bases, and 13 bases lay between the germline ends. CDR3 size: 14 residues. CDR1 SNHLY and CDR2 FYNNEI come from the germline V gene. The CDR3 here is CASSPWGGNQPQHF. Written as DNA, the CDR3 is TGTGCCAGCAGCCCGTGGGGGGGAAATCAGCCCCAGCATTTT. The entire variable domain, with the rest obtained from reference TRBV2 and TRBJ1-5, is as follows: EPEVTQTPSHQVTQMGQEVILRCVPISNHLYFYWYRQILGQKVEFLVSFYNNEISEKSEIFDDQFSVERPDGSNFTLKIRSTKLEDSAMYFCASSPWGGNQPQHFGDGTRLSIL.

The V call is TRBV18, the J call TRBJ1-4; 7 bases line up with TRBD1. The ends lost 6 bases at V and 6 bases at J; junction bases unmatched: 22. Per germline, CDR1 KGHSH and CDR2 LQKENI. The CDR3 runs 19 residues. CDR3 coding DNA: TGTGCCAGCTCGCTCCGGGCAGTGACAGGGCTCCCTCCGGATGAAAAACTGTTTTTT. Encoded protein: CASSLRAVTGLPPDEKLFF.

The rearrangement links TRBV5-6 to TRBJ2-3; the match to TRBD2 covers 8 bases. Germline trimming cut 4 bases from V and 0 bases from J; bases unmatched to any gene: 7. In germline, CDR1 is SGHDT, CDR2 YYEEEE. This CDR3 has 16 residues. The CDR3 DNA reads as TGTGCCAGCAGCCTTACTAGCGGTCCTAGCACAGATACGCAGTATTTT. This gives the protein CASSLTSGPSTDTQYF. The full variable domain, in which reference TRBV5-6 and TRBJ2-3 provide the parts outside the CDR3, is DAGVTQSPTHLIKTRGQQVTLRCSPKSGHDTVSWYQQALGQGPQFIFQYYEEEERQRGNFPDRFSGHQFPNYSSELNVNALLLGDSALYLCASSLTSGPSTDTQYFGPGTRLTVL.

The chain is built from TRBV4-1 and TRBJ2-7; 7 bases agree with TRBD2. J was trimmed by 4 bases and V by 0 bases; bases with no gene match: 0. Germline assignment: CDR1 MGHRA and CDR2 YSYEKL. The CDR3 has 13 residues. CDR3 protein: CASSQEGGYEQYF. In nucleotides, the CDR3 is TGCGCCAGCAGCCAAGAGGGGGGGTACGAGCAGTACTTC.

V usage is TRBV2 and J usage is TRBJ2-7; TRBD2 matches 7 bases. The trim removed 6 bases at V and 3 bases at J, leaving 11 bases unmatched. Looked up from germline, CDR1 is SNHLY and CDR2 is FYNNEI. CDR3 length: 15 residues. In DNA form, the CDR3 reads TGTGCCAGCAGCCCGAAGATGGCTAGCGGCTACGAGCAGTACTTC. Protein product: CASSPKMASGYEQYF. The whole variable domain, remainder taken from reference TRBV2 and TRBJ2-7, is EPEVTQTPSHQVTQMGQEVILRCVPISNHLYFYWYRQILGQKVEFLVSFYNNEISEKSEIFDDQFSVERPDGSNFTLKIRSTKLEDSAMYFCASSPKMASGYEQYFGPGTRLTVT.

The chain links TRBV30 to TRBJ1-2; a possible D gene is TRBD1 (5 bases). V was cut by 4 bases and J by 4 bases, with 13 bases left in between. The CDR3 covers 13 residues. Germline-derived CDR1 and CDR2 are GTSNPN and SVGIG (reference sequence). The CDR3 DNA sequence: TGTGCCTGGAATCCAGGGATTGGCTATGGCTACACCTTC. Its translation: CAWNPGIGYGYTF.

The chain carries TRBV11-2 and TRBJ2-7; TRBD1 is a possible D gene (5 bases). This CDR3 comprises 15 residues. V lost 0 bases and J 1 base, leaving 10 bases between the germline ends. Germline V gene sequence: CDR1 SGHAT, CDR2 FQNNGV. The CDR3 reads CASSLDRQGSYEQYF. The CDR3 region has the DNA TGTGCCAGCAGCTTAGATCGCCAGGGATCCTACGAGCAGTACTTC.

The chain carries TRBV4-3 and TRBJ2-1; 13 nucleotides match TRBD2. Germline V gene data show CDR1 as LGHNA and CDR2 as YSLEER. V shed 4 bases and J 5 bases; nucleotides not matched to a gene: 5. The CDR3 covers 16 residues. The CDR3 reads CASSLGGTSGNNEQFF. CDR3 sequence (DNA): TGCGCCAGCAGCCTGGGCGGGACTAGCGGGAACAATGAGCAGTTCTTC.

The chain uses TRBV27 and TRBJ2-2; 10 bases are a match to TRBD2. Germline assignment: CDR1 MNHEY and CDR2 SMNVEV (reference sequence). This CDR3 has 15 residues. The V segment lost 4 bases and the J segment 9 bases; nucleotides outside the gene matches: 8. In nucleotides, the CDR3 is TGTGCCAGCAGTTCCCTAGCGGGAGCCGGGCGGGAGCTGTTTTTT. Translating gives CASSSLAGAGRELFF.